These T cell receptor beta chains were read from a single sample in a study of beta chain features in type 1 diabetes. The table came from immunoSEQ multiplex PCR; TCRdb's copy has only in-frame clones and leaves some out. There are about 650,000 clones in the sample; roughly an eighth occur only once, and more than 0.1% lies in the top ten. Sample: naive CD4+ T cells from blood. The receptors stem from a man aged 25 to 40 with type 1 diabetes. Both conserved end residues are part of each CDR3. Each record gives: CDR3 DNA, CDR3 protein, J gene, V gene, clone size, CDR3 length, D gene. A D gene is named only where the DNA matches it firmly. Not every row has a clone size; where given, it reads once, few, many or a size class.

CDR3nt: TGTGCCAGCAGCCAGGGGACAGGGGAGGAAGCTTTCTTT; CDR3aa: CASSQGTGEEAFF; j_gene: TRBJ1-1; v_gene: TRBV4-2; abundance: few; len: 13; d_gene: TRBD1
CDR3nt: TGTGCCAGCAGCCAAGCTGGACGGACCTTGTATGGCTACACCTTC; CDR3aa: CASSQAGRTLYGYTF; j_gene: TRBJ1-2; v_gene: TRBV14; abundance: -; len: 15; d_gene: -
CDR3nt: TGTGCCAGCATCCGGGACAGGGATGGCTACACCTTC; CDR3aa: CASIRDRDGYTF; j_gene: TRBJ1-2; v_gene: TRBV18; abundance: -; len: 12; d_gene: TRBD1
CDR3nt: TGTGCCAGCGTTGGGGGGAACTATGGCTACACCTTC; CDR3aa: CASVGGNYGYTF; j_gene: TRBJ1-2; v_gene: TRBV6-1; abundance: few; len: 12; d_gene: -
CDR3nt: TGTGCCAGCAGCTTGGGGGATCTGTCGTACTTTGAAAAACTGTTTTTT; CDR3aa: CASSLGDLSYFEKLFF; j_gene: TRBJ1-4; v_gene: TRBV5-5; abundance: few; len: 16; d_gene: -
CDR3nt: TGCGCCAGCAGTCTTGGGAACAGGGGTTATACAGATACGCAGTATTTT; CDR3aa: CASSLGNRGYTDTQYF; j_gene: TRBJ2-3; v_gene: TRBV5-1; abundance: few; len: 16; d_gene: TRBD1
CDR3nt: TGTGCCAGCAGCTTACTCACAGGTGCAACTAATGAAAAACTGTTTTTT; CDR3aa: CASSLLTGATNEKLFF; j_gene: TRBJ1-4; v_gene: TRBV5-6; abundance: -; len: 16; d_gene: -
CDR3nt: TGTGCCAGCTATTCGGGAACGGGAGCCACCGGGGAGCTGTTTTTT; CDR3aa: CASYSGTGATGELFF; j_gene: TRBJ2-2; v_gene: TRBV18; abundance: few; len: 15; d_gene: -
CDR3nt: TGTGCCTGGAGGAGACAGACGAACACCGGGGAGCTGTTTTTT; CDR3aa: CAWRRQTNTGELFF; j_gene: TRBJ2-2; v_gene: TRBV30; abundance: few; len: 14; d_gene: -
CDR3nt: TGTGCCAGCAGCGGGGCGGCGGGGGGTTACACCGGGGAGCTGTTTTTT; CDR3aa: CASSGAAGGYTGELFF; j_gene: TRBJ2-2; v_gene: TRBV7-6; abundance: few; len: 16; d_gene: TRBD2
CDR3nt: TGCAGCGTTGATAAGCGGGGCAGCACAGATACGCAGTATTTT; CDR3aa: CSVDKRGSTDTQYF; j_gene: TRBJ2-3; v_gene: TRBV29-1; abundance: -; len: 14; d_gene: TRBD2
CDR3nt: TGTGCCAGCAGTTACTCGAGCTCAATGGAAGGCTACACCTTC; CDR3aa: CASSYSSSMEGYTF; j_gene: TRBJ1-2; v_gene: TRBV6-5; abundance: -; len: 14; d_gene: -
CDR3nt: TGTGCCAGCAGCTTAGGAGCGGGGGTAAGGGGTAATGAGCAGTTCTTC; CDR3aa: CASSLGAGVRGNEQFF; j_gene: TRBJ2-1; v_gene: TRBV11-2; abundance: few; len: 16; d_gene: TRBD2
CDR3nt: TGCGCCAGCAGCTTGGTTCTAGCGGGGGAAGAGACCCAGTACTTC; CDR3aa: CASSLVLAGEETQYF; j_gene: TRBJ2-5; v_gene: TRBV5-1; abundance: -; len: 15; d_gene: TRBD2
CDR3nt: TGTGCCAGTAGTATTCAGGGCGTCGGCTACAATGAGCAGTTCTTC; CDR3aa: CASSIQGVGYNEQFF; j_gene: TRBJ2-1; v_gene: TRBV19; abundance: -; len: 15; d_gene: -
CDR3nt: TGTGCCAGCAGCCTACGGCCCGGTACCCAAGAGACCCAGTACTTC; CDR3aa: CASSLRPGTQETQYF; j_gene: TRBJ2-5; v_gene: TRBV4-2; abundance: few; len: 15; d_gene: -
CDR3nt: TGTGCCAGCACTGGCGTTTCCTACAATGAGCAGTTCTTC; CDR3aa: CASTGVSYNEQFF; j_gene: TRBJ2-1; v_gene: TRBV11-2; abundance: -; len: 13; d_gene: -
CDR3nt: TGCGCCAGCAGCCCGACAGGGGCGAAGTCCTCTAGCACAGATACGCAGTATTTT; CDR3aa: CASSPTGAKSSSTDTQYF; j_gene: TRBJ2-3; v_gene: TRBV4-1; abundance: few; len: 18; d_gene: TRBD1
CDR3nt: TGTGCCAGCAGTTACTCTCCGGACAGGCAAGAGACCCAGTACTTC; CDR3aa: CASSYSPDRQETQYF; j_gene: TRBJ2-5; v_gene: TRBV6-5; abundance: -; len: 15; d_gene: TRBD1
CDR3nt: TGTGCCAGCGGAAACCGGGACACCTTGAACACTGAAGCTTTCTTT; CDR3aa: CASGNRDTLNTEAFF; j_gene: TRBJ1-1; v_gene: TRBV4-2; abundance: -; len: 15; d_gene: -
CDR3nt: TGTGCCAGCTCGCGCCGGGACAGCGACTATGGCTACACCTTC; CDR3aa: CASSRRDSDYGYTF; j_gene: TRBJ1-2; v_gene: TRBV18; abundance: -; len: 14; d_gene: TRBD1
CDR3nt: TGCGCCAGCAGCCTCATACAGGGGTCCCGCTACGAGCAGTACTTC; CDR3aa: CASSLIQGSRYEQYF; j_gene: TRBJ2-7; v_gene: TRBV4-3; abundance: -; len: 15; d_gene: TRBD1
CDR3nt: TGTGCCAGCAGTTACTCGAGGGACAGGTCCTCCTACGAGCAGTACTTC; CDR3aa: CASSYSRDRSSYEQYF; j_gene: TRBJ2-7; v_gene: TRBV6-5; abundance: -; len: 16; d_gene: TRBD1
CDR3nt: TGTGCCAGTAGCAGCGGGTCGCTTTGGAGCAATCAGCCCCAGCATTTT; CDR3aa: CASSSGSLWSNQPQHF; j_gene: TRBJ1-5; v_gene: TRBV19; abundance: few; len: 16; d_gene: -
CDR3nt: TGTGCCAGCAGCTCGACTAGCGGGGGGGCCGCGGCAGATACGCAGTATTTT; CDR3aa: CASSSTSGGAAADTQYF; j_gene: TRBJ2-3; v_gene: TRBV2; abundance: few; len: 17; d_gene: TRBD2
CDR3nt: TGTGCCAGCAGCCCGCAAGCGGGGGTCAGGAATACGCAGTATTTT; CDR3aa: CASSPQAGVRNTQYF; j_gene: TRBJ2-3; v_gene: TRBV5-4; abundance: -; len: 15; d_gene: TRBD2
CDR3nt: TGTGCCAGCAGCCCGCCTGGACTAGCGGCTCCAGAGACCCAGTACTTC; CDR3aa: CASSPPGLAAPETQYF; j_gene: TRBJ2-5; v_gene: TRBV5-4; abundance: few; len: 16; d_gene: TRBD2
CDR3nt: TGTGCCAGCAGCCCCCGGATAGCGGAACGACAAGAGACCCAGTACTTC; CDR3aa: CASSPRIAERQETQYF; j_gene: TRBJ2-5; v_gene: TRBV9; abundance: few; len: 16; d_gene: -
CDR3nt: TGTGCCAGTAGTAGATTATCAACCGACCGCTCACCCCTCCACTTT; CDR3aa: CASSRLSTDRSPLHF; j_gene: TRBJ1-6; v_gene: TRBV19; abundance: few; len: 15; d_gene: -
CDR3nt: TGTGCCAGCTCACCACCTACCGGAAGACAGATGAACACCGGGGAGCTGTTTTTT; CDR3aa: CASSPPTGRQMNTGELFF; j_gene: TRBJ2-2; v_gene: TRBV18; abundance: few; len: 18; d_gene: -
CDR3nt: TGTGCCAGCAGAACACTAGCGGGGGGGGTAGAGCAGTTCTTC; CDR3aa: CASRTLAGGVEQFF; j_gene: TRBJ2-1; v_gene: TRBV7-8; abundance: few; len: 14; d_gene: TRBD2
CDR3nt: TGTGCCAGCAGCTTGGCCGGGATCCAACAGGGGATCCATGGCTACACCTTC; CDR3aa: CASSLAGIQQGIHGYTF; j_gene: TRBJ1-2; v_gene: TRBV5-6; abundance: -; len: 17; d_gene: TRBD1
CDR3nt: TGTGCCAGCAGCCCCGGACAGGGGGCTTTTGAAAAACTGTTTTTT; CDR3aa: CASSPGQGAFEKLFF; j_gene: TRBJ1-4; v_gene: TRBV11-2; abundance: -; len: 15; d_gene: TRBD1
CDR3nt: TGCAGCGTTGTGTCTGGGGCCACTAACTATGGCTACACCTTC; CDR3aa: CSVVSGATNYGYTF; j_gene: TRBJ1-2; v_gene: TRBV29-1; abundance: -; len: 14; d_gene: -
CDR3nt: TGTGCCAGCAGTTTTGCTCCCCGGGGTCAGCCCCAGCATTTT; CDR3aa: CASSFAPRGQPQHF; j_gene: TRBJ1-5; v_gene: TRBV6-5; abundance: -; len: 14; d_gene: -
CDR3nt: TGTGCCAGCAGTTACGCGGGGCAGTCCTACACCTTC; CDR3aa: CASSYAGQSYTF; j_gene: TRBJ1-2; v_gene: TRBV6-5; abundance: -; len: 12; d_gene: -
CDR3nt: TGCGCCAGCAGCGGGCCGGGACAGCAAGAGACCCAGTACTTC; CDR3aa: CASSGPGQQETQYF; j_gene: TRBJ2-5; v_gene: TRBV5-1; abundance: -; len: 14; d_gene: TRBD1
CDR3nt: TGTGCCAGCAGCGTAGCGGTGGGGACAGGGACAGATACGCAGTATTTT; CDR3aa: CASSVAVGTGTDTQYF; j_gene: TRBJ2-3; v_gene: TRBV9; abundance: -; len: 16; d_gene: TRBD1
CDR3nt: TGTGCCAGCAGTTACACTAGGGACAGTGGAGTCTACGAGCAGTACTTC; CDR3aa: CASSYTRDSGVYEQYF; j_gene: TRBJ2-7; v_gene: TRBV6-5; abundance: -; len: 16; d_gene: TRBD1
CDR3nt: TGTGCCAGCAGCCTCACAGGGGAGGGGGTCCAAGAGACCCAGTACTTC; CDR3aa: CASSLTGEGVQETQYF; j_gene: TRBJ2-5; v_gene: TRBV4-2; abundance: -; len: 16; d_gene: -
CDR3nt: TGTGCCAGCACGGACAGTGATAGCAATCAGCCCCAGCATTTT; CDR3aa: CASTDSDSNQPQHF; j_gene: TRBJ1-5; v_gene: TRBV2; abundance: -; len: 14; d_gene: -
CDR3nt: TGTGCCTCCCCCGGGGGAGCAGATACGCAGTATTTT; CDR3aa: CASPGGADTQYF; j_gene: TRBJ2-3; v_gene: TRBV30; abundance: -; len: 12; d_gene: -
CDR3nt: TGTGCCAGCAGTTTCGGAGTTTACACTCCCAATGAGCAGTTCTTC; CDR3aa: CASSFGVYTPNEQFF; j_gene: TRBJ2-1; v_gene: TRBV9; abundance: few; len: 15; d_gene: -
CDR3nt: TGCGCCAGCAGCCAAGATTTACAGGACACCTACAATGAGCAGTTCTTC; CDR3aa: CASSQDLQDTYNEQFF; j_gene: TRBJ2-1; v_gene: TRBV4-1; abundance: few; len: 16; d_gene: -
CDR3nt: TGTGCCAGCAGCTTAGTAGGAGTCAGGGATCTTACTGAAGCTTTCTTT; CDR3aa: CASSLVGVRDLTEAFF; j_gene: TRBJ1-1; v_gene: TRBV7-8; abundance: -; len: 16; d_gene: -
CDR3nt: TGTGCCAGCAGCTCGGACCCGTCAGATACGCAGTATTTT; CDR3aa: CASSSDPSDTQYF; j_gene: TRBJ2-3; v_gene: TRBV7-9; abundance: -; len: 13; d_gene: -
CDR3nt: TGCAGTGCAGCGACAGTACGCGAGCAGTACTTC; CDR3aa: CSAATVREQYF; j_gene: TRBJ2-7; v_gene: TRBV20-1; abundance: -; len: 11; d_gene: -
CDR3nt: TGTGCCAGCAATTCCTTCTCCGGTTCGAAGCAGTACTTC; CDR3aa: CASNSFSGSKQYF; j_gene: TRBJ2-7; v_gene: TRBV7-2; abundance: -; len: 13; d_gene: -
CDR3nt: TGCAGTGCTAGAAGGAGTGGCTACACCTTC; CDR3aa: CSARRSGYTF; j_gene: TRBJ1-2; v_gene: TRBV20-1; abundance: few; len: 10; d_gene: -
CDR3nt: TGTGCCAGCAGCTTAGAAGTCAGAGTAAATGAAAAACTGTTTTTT; CDR3aa: CASSLEVRVNEKLFF; j_gene: TRBJ1-4; v_gene: TRBV7-9; abundance: -; len: 15; d_gene: -